This T cell receptor beta chain was observed in a study of identical twins. About this clonotype itself: Its antigen is undetermined.

Overall study results and limits: Findings depended on cross-sectional statistics rather than tracking the same donors. One should note that invariant MAIT and iNKT cells could partly confound zero-insertion analyses. Insertions were fewer in abundant cord blood beta clonotypes, whereas memory repertoires showed none of this pattern.

CDR1 and CDR2 from the germline V gene are SNHLY and FYNNEI. The CDR3 has 15 residues. The V gene end was trimmed by 3 bases and the J gene end by 0 bases; junction bases not matched to a gene: 4. TCRdb reanalysed the 5' RACE reads using MiXCR and keeps one entry per CDR3 protein. The sample includes hundreds of thousands of distinct CDR3 sequences, about 12% of them seen just once. Another study also made use of these data, one on yellow fever vaccine responses in identical twins.

The chain combines TRBV2 with TRBJ1-1; 7 nucleotides agree with TRBD1. The TCR sequence derives from a young woman in good health. Sequencing was performed on PBMCs. The CDR3 region is CASSDSGQLNTEAFF. The CDR3 DNA reads TGTGCCAGCAGTGACTCGGGACAGTTGAACACTGAAGCTTTCTTT. Full variable domain (outside the CDR3, taken from reference TRBV2 and TRBJ1-1): EPEVTQTPSHQVTQMGQEVILRCVPISNHLYFYWYRQILGQKVEFLVSFYNNEISEKSEIFDDQFSVERPDGSNFTLKIRSTKLEDSAMYFCASSDSGQLNTEAFFGQGTRLTVV.